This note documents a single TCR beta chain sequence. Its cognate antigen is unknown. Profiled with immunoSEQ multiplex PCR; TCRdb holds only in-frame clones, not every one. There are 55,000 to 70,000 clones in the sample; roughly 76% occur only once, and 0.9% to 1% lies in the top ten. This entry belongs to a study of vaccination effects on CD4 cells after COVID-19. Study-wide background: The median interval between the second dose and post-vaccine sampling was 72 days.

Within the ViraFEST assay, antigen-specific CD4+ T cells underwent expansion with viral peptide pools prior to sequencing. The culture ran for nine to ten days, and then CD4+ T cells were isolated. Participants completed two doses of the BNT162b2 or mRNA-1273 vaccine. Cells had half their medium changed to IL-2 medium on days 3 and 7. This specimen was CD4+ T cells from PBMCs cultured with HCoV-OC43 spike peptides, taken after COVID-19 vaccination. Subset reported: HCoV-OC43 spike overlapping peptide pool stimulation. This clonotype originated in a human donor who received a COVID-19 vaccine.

The CDR3: CASRPQGAMDLSVETQYF. The DNA for the CDR3 is TGTGCCAGCAGACCCCAGGGGGCTATGGACCTTAGCGTGGAGACCCAGTACTTC. V and J are TRBV5-4 and TRBJ2-5; 8 positions match TRBD1. The CDR3 totals 18 residues. Germline assignment: CDR1 SGHNT and CDR2 YYREEE (reference sequence). J lost 5 bases, V lost 5 bases, and 20 bases had no gene match.